This note documents a single T cell receptor (beta chain) sequence. This record comes from a study of blood T cell repertoires in COVID-19. As handled by the study authors: By means of reference gene primer amplification, nucleated cell counts were estimated. Using immunoSEQ multiplex PCR, the repertoire was profiled, and TCRdb retains in-frame clones only, with some absent. The V and J calls and the clone size are those of that table, but D and trimming were determined from the DNA. This sample has around 250,000 clones, with about nine tenths found just once. Looked up from germline, CDR1 is SEHNR and CDR2 is FQNEAQ (reference sequence). There are 15 residues in the CDR3. V trimming: 8 bases; J trimming: 6 bases; junction bases outside the gene matches: 12.

This chain connects TRBV7-9 to TRBJ2-2; 7 bases are a match to TRBD2. This receptor was obtained from a human donor in a cohort exposed to, infected with or recovered from COVID-19 (not recorded which). The donor label of this sample is uncertain. Sequencing used PBMCs or T cells enriched from blood (not recorded which). The CDR3 spells CASAAFAGVAGELFF. The CDR3 DNA is TGTGCCAGCGCCGCGTTCGCGGGGGTCGCCGGGGAGCTGTTTTTT.